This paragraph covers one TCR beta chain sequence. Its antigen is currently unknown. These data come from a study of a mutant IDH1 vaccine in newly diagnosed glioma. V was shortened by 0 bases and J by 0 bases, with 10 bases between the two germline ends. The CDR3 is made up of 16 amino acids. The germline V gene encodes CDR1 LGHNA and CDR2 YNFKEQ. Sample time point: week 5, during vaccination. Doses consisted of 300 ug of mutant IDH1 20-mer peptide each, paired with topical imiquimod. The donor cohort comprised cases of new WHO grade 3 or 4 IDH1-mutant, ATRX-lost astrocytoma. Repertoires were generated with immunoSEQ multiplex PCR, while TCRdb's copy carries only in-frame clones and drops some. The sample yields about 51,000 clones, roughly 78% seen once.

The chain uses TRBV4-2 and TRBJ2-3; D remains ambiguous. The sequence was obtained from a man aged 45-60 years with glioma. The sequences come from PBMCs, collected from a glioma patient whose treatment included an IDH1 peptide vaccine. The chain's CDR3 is CASSQERQHSTDTQYF. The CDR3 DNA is TGTGCCAGCAGCCAAGAGAGGCAGCATAGCACAGATACGCAGTATTTT.